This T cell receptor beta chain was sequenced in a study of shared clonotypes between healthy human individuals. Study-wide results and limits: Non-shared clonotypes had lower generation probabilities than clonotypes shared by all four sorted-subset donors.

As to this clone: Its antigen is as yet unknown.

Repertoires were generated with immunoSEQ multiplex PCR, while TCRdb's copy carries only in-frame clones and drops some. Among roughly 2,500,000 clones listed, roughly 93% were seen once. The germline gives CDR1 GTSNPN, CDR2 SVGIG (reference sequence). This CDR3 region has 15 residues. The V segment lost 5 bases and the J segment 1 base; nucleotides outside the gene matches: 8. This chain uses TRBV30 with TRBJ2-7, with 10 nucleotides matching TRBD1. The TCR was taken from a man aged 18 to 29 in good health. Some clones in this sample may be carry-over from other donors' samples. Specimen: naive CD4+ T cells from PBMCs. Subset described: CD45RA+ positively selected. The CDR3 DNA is TGTGCCTGGGTGGGGAGGGGACAGGGGTCCTACGAGCAGTACTTC. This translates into CAWVGRGQGSYEQYF.